This T cell receptor beta chain was retrieved from a study of Tregs in tolerant kidney transplant recipients. CDR3 size: 15 residues. Unmatched junction bases numbered 7, after V lost 4 bases and J lost 2 bases. Germline V lookup: CDR1 SGHDN, CDR2 FVKESK. Findings and limits, study-wide: Activated donor B cell expansion appeared to reveal the most relevant donor-specific TCRbeta repertoire.

Measured with immunoSEQ multiplex PCR; TCRdb has only the in-frame clones, and not every one. Of roughly 120,000 clones in the sample, around 91% were seen once. This clone occurred a few times. The antigen is undetermined. Unstimulated Tregs (CD4+CD25+CD127-) and CD4+CD25- non-Tregs were sorted from PBMCs. This receptor was identified in a human donor in good health. V usage is TRBV14 and J usage is TRBJ2-5; 7 positions match TRBD2. Sequencing was carried out using CD4+ T cells from blood. CDR3 bases: TGTGCCAGCAGCCGCGGACTAGGGATTCAAGAGACCCAGTACTTC. It encodes CASSRGLGIQETQYF.